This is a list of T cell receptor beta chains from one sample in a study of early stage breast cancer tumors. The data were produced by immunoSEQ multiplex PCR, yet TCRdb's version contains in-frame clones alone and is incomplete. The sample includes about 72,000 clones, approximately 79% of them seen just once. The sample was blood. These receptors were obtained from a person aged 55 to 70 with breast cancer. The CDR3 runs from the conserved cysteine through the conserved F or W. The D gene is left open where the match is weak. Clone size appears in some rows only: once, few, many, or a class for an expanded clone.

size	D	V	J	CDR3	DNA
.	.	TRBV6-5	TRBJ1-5	CASSYGPGSNQPQHF	TGTGCCAGCAGTTACGGGCCAGGAAGCAATCAGCCCCAGCATTTT
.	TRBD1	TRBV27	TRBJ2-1	CASSFAGTGDNEQFF	TGTGCCAGCAGTTTTGCCGGGACAGGGGACAATGAGCAGTTCTTC
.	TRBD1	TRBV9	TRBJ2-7	CASSVSAGGAYEQYF	TGTGCCAGCAGCGTATCGGCAGGGGGAGCCTACGAGCAGTACTTC
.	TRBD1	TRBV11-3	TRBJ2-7	CASSIGQGTEQYF	TGTGCCAGCAGCATAGGACAGGGAACCGAGCAGTACTTC
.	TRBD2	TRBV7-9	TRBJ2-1	CASSPQAGTRQFF	TGTGCCAGCAGCCCCCAAGCGGGGACGAGGCAGTTCTTC
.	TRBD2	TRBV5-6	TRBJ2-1	CASSFWGGSSYNEQFF	TGTGCCAGCAGCTTTTGGGGGGGAAGCTCCTACAATGAGCAGTTCTTC
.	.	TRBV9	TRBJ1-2	CASSVEWGALDGYTF	TGTGCCAGCAGCGTAGAATGGGGGGCCTTGGATGGCTACACCTTC
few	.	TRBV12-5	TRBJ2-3	CASGGNGDTQYF	TGTGCTAGTGGTGGGAACGGGGATACGCAGTATTTT
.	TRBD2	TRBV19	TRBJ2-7	CASRKTTSVAYEQYF	TGTGCCAGTAGGAAGACGACTAGCGTTGCCTACGAGCAGTACTTC
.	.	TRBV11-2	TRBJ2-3	CASSLVAEVTDTQYF	TGTGCCAGCAGCTTAGTAGCGGAGGTCACAGATACGCAGTATTTT
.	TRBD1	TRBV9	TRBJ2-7	CASSVVAGGGYEQYF	TGTGCCAGCAGCGTAGTGGCAGGGGGCGGATACGAGCAGTACTTC
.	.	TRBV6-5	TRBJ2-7	CASSPRSDSTYEQYF	TGTGCCAGCAGCCCTCGCTCAGACAGCACCTACGAGCAGTACTTC
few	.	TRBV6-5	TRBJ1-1	CASRRPEGSTEAFF	TGTGCCAGCAGACGACCGGAGGGGAGCACTGAAGCTTTCTTT
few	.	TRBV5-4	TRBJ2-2	CASNDPADTGELFF	TGTGCCAGCAACGACCCGGCGGACACCGGGGAGCTGTTTTTT
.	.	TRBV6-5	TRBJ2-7	CASRVRENLNEQYF	TGTGCCAGCAGGGTCAGGGAGAATCTCAACGAGCAGTACTTC
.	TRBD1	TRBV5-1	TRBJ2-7	CASSLTGQGRAYEQYF	TGCGCCAGCAGCTTGACAGGACAGGGTCGCGCCTACGAGCAGTACTTC
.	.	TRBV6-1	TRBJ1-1	CASSEASRAFF	TGTGCCAGCAGTGAAGCGAGTAGGGCTTTCTTT
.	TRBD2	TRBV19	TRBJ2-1	CASSIYGGRYNEQFF	TGTGCCAGTAGTATATACGGGGGGAGGTACAATGAGCAGTTCTTC
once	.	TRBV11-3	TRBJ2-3	CASSPEGWGTDTQYF	TGTGCCAGCAGCCCCGAGGGTTGGGGCACAGATACGCAGTATTTT
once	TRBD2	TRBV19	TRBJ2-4	CASSIESLAGVKNIQYF	TGTGCCAGTAGTATAGAGAGTCTAGCGGGAGTCAAAAACATTCAGTACTTC
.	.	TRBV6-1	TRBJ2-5	CASSNQKETQYF	TGTGCCAGCAGTAACCAAAAAGAGACCCAGTACTTC
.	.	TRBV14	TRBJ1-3	CASRGVRNTIYF	TGTGCCAGCAGAGGGGTACGAAACACCATATATTTT
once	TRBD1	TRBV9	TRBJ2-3	CASSVGQGATDTQYF	TGTGCCAGCAGCGTAGGACAGGGGGCGACGGATACGCAGTATTTT
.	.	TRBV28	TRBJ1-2	CASSPTPTSKGYTF	TGTGCCAGCAGCCCCACCCCCACTTCTAAGGGCTACACCTTC
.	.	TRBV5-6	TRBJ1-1	CASSFIQTNTEAFF	TGTGCCAGCAGCTTTATACAAACGAACACTGAAGCTTTCTTT
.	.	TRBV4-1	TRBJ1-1	CASSARPLRVNTEAFF	TGCGCCAGCAGCGCCCGGCCGCTTAGAGTGAACACTGAAGCTTTCTTT
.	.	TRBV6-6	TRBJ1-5	CASSRWVADQPQHF	TGTGCCAGCAGCCGCTGGGTGGCGGATCAGCCCCAGCATTTT
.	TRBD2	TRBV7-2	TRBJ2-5	CASSRRGSGRETQYF	TGTGCCAGCAGCCGGCGTGGTAGCGGGAGGGAGACCCAGTACTTC
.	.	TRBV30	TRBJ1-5	CAWSPGQPQHF	TGTGCCTGGAGCCCAGGTCAGCCCCAGCATTTT
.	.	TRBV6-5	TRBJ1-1	CASAWGTNTEAFF	TGTGCCAGCGCCTGGGGCACGAACACTGAAGCTTTCTTT
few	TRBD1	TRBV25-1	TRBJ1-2	CASSDEGTGNYGYTF	TGTGCCAGCAGTGATGAGGGGACAGGGAACTATGGCTACACCTTC
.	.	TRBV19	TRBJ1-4	CASSIVGHQTGGEKLFF	TGTGCCAGTAGTATAGTAGGACATCAGACCGGCGGTGAAAAACTGTTTTTT
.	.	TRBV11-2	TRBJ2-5	CASSLVRAGGETQYF	TGTGCCAGCAGCTTAGTTCGGGCGGGTGGTGAGACCCAGTACTTC
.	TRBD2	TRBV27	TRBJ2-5	CASSPRGGGGETQYF	TGTGCCAGCAGTCCCCGCGGCGGGGGGGGAGAGACCCAGTACTTC
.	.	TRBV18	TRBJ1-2	CASSPQPGFGYTF	TGTGCCAGCTCACCACAGCCCGGGTTCGGCTACACCTTC
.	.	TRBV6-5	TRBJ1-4	CASSYLPQGNEKLFF	TGTGCCAGCAGTTACTTACCCCAGGGTAATGAAAAACTGTTTTTT
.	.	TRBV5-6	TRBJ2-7	CASSFGALEQYF	TGTGCCAGCAGCTTCGGCGCGCTCGAGCAGTACTTC
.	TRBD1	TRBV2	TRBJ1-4	CASRAPGQYNEKLFF	TGTGCCAGCAGGGCTCCGGGACAGTATAATGAAAAACTGTTTTTT
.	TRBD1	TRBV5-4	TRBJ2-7	CASSKPGTATYEQYF	TGTGCCAGCAGCAAACCCGGGACAGCCACCTACGAGCAGTACTTC
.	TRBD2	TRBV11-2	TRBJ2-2	CASSLFRTSATGELFF	TGTGCCAGCAGCTTATTTAGAACTAGCGCGACCGGGGAGCTGTTTTTT
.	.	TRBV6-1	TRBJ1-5	CASSEARQGHQPQHF	TGTGCCAGCAGTGAAGCTCGGCAGGGACATCAGCCCCAGCATTTT
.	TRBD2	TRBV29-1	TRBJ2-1	CSGGAGDDEQFF	TGCAGCGGAGGAGCGGGGGATGATGAGCAGTTCTTC
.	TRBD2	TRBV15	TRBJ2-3	CATSRGLAASTDTQYF	TGTGCCACCAGCAGAGGACTAGCGGCTAGCACAGATACGCAGTATTTT
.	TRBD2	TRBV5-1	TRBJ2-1	CASSWGTSGRGSYNEQFF	TGCGCCAGCAGCTGGGGGACTAGCGGGAGGGGCTCCTACAATGAGCAGTTCTTC
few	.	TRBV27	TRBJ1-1	CASSLGTPGNTEAFF	TGTGCCAGCAGTTTGGGGACCCCGGGAAACACTGAAGCTTTCTTT
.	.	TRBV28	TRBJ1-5	CASTLRNRNQPQHF	TGTGCCAGCACCCTAAGAAACCGCAATCAGCCCCAGCATTTT
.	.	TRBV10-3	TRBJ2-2	CAIRSGDRGTGELFF	TGTGCCATCAGATCAGGGGATCGAGGCACCGGGGAGCTGTTTTTT
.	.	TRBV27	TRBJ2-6	CASGQSLFSGANVLTF	TGTGCCAGCGGACAGTCCTTATTCTCTGGGGCCAACGTCCTGACTTTC
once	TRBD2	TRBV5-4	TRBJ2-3	CASSLGLAGGDRRDTQYF	TGTGCCAGCAGCCTGGGACTAGCGGGAGGGGATCGGCGAGATACGCAGTATTTT
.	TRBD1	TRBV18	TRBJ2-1	CASSPGTGAGNEQFF	TGTGCCAGCTCACCCGGGACAGGGGCAGGCAATGAGCAGTTCTTC
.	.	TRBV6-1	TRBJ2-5	CASSEMTGGQETQYF	TGTGCCAGCAGTGAAATGACCGGGGGTCAAGAGACCCAGTACTTC
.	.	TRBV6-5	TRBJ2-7	CASGRIYEQYF	TGTGCCAGCGGACGTATCTACGAGCAGTACTTC
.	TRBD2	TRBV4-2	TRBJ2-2	CASSPGLAGANTGELFF	TGTGCCAGCAGCCCGGGACTAGCGGGGGCCAACACCGGGGAGCTGTTTTTT
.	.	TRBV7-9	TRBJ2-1	CASSPRQRAGYNEQFF	TGTGCCAGCAGCCCACGGCAGAGGGCCGGCTACAATGAGCAGTTCTTC
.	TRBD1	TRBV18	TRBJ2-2	CASSPIVQGETGELFF	TGTGCCAGCTCACCGATCGTACAGGGGGAAACCGGGGAGCTGTTTTTT